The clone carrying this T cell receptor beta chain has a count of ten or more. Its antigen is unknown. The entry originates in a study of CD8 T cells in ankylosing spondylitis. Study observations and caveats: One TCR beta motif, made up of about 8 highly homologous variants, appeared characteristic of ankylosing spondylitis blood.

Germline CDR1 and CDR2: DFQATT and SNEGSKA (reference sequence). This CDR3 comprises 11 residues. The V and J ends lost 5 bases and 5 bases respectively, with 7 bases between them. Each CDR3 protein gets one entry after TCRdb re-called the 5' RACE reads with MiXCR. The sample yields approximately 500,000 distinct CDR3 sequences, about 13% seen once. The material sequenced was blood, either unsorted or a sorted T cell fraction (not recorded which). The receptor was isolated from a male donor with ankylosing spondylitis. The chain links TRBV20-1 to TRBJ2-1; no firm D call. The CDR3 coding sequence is TGCAGTGCTGGTGGTGACAATGAGCAGTTCTTC. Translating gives CSAGGDNEQFF.